A selection of T cell receptor beta chains follows, all from one sample in a study of cytomegalovirus exposure and HLA in healthy donors. Sequencing used immunoSEQ multiplex PCR; TCRdb keeps in-frame clones, though not all of them. The sample yields some 160,000 clones, 88% seen once. The sample was PBMCs. Every receptor here comes from a man between 18 and 29 years old in good health and CMV-seronegative. CDR3s include the opening cysteine and the closing phenylalanine or tryptophan. D genes are given only for firm matches. Clone sizes are given selectively: once, few, many, or a class where the clone is expanded.

TRBV5-1	.	TRBJ2-3	TRBD2	TGCGCCAGCAGCTTGGGTGGGACTAGTATCGCAGATACGCAGTATTTT	CASSLGGTSIADTQYF
TRBV4-1	.	TRBJ2-1	.	TGCGCCAGCAGCCCGGGCAATGAGCAGTTCTTC	CASSPGNEQFF
TRBV29-1	.	TRBJ1-4	TRBD1	TGCAGCGTGGGAGACAGGGGGCGAGAAAAACTGTTTTTT	CSVGDRGREKLFF
TRBV27	.	TRBJ1-5	.	TGTGCCAGTCGCCCAGGGGTCCCCAATCAGCCCCAGCATTTT	CASRPGVPNQPQHF
TRBV10-1	.	TRBJ1-5	.	TGCGCCAGCAGTGAGTCGGTACTTCAGCCCCAGCATTTT	CASSESVLQPQHF
TRBV5-1	.	TRBJ2-7	TRBD1	TGCGCCAGCAGCTTAGGACAGGGGGCCGACGAGCAGTACTTC	CASSLGQGADEQYF
TRBV27	.	TRBJ1-1	TRBD1	TGTGCCAGCAGCGACAGGGGGAACACTGAAGCTTTCTTT	CASSDRGNTEAFF
TRBV6-5	.	TRBJ1-1	.	TGTGCCAGCAGTTACGGGGGGAGTCAGAACACTGAAGCTTTCTTT	CASSYGGSQNTEAFF
TRBV28	.	TRBJ2-1	TRBD2	TGTGCCAGCAGTACCCCAGCGGGGGGGCTTGGGAATGAGCAGTTCTTC	CASSTPAGGLGNEQFF
TRBV28	.	TRBJ2-3	TRBD1	TGTGCCAGCAGTTTTTATCACTTAGGACAGGAATATAGCACAGATACGCAGTATTTT	CASSFYHLGQEYSTDTQYF
TRBV21-1	.	TRBJ2-5	.	TGTGCCAGCAGCAAAGTGTCTGACAGAAAAGAGACCCAGTACTTC	CASSKVSDRKETQYF
TRBV18	.	TRBJ1-4	.	TGTGCCAGCTCACCCCCCGGTGGGCCTCGAACAACGAATGAAAAACTGTTTTTT	CASSPPGGPRTTNEKLFF
TRBV5-1	.	TRBJ1-5	TRBD1	TGCGCCAGCAGCTTACGACAGGGAGACCAGCCCCAGCATTTT	CASSLRQGDQPQHF
TRBV28	.	TRBJ1-5	TRBD1	TGTGCCAGCAGTTCGCCCGACAGGGGAGGGCAGCCCCAGCATTTT	CASSSPDRGGQPQHF
TRBV10-1	.	TRBJ2-7	.	TGCGCCAGCAGTGAGGGCCTCTCCTACGAGCAGTACTTC	CASSEGLSYEQYF
TRBV28	.	TRBJ1-2	.	TGTGCCAGCAGGCAGACAGGTCAGGGGGGCTACACCTTC	CASRQTGQGGYTF
TRBV4-2	.	TRBJ2-3	TRBD2	TGTGCCAGCAGCCAAGAGGTGACTAGCTATACAGATACGCAGTATTTT	CASSQEVTSYTDTQYF
TRBV6-5	.	TRBJ1-1	.	TGTGCCAGCAGGAGGAACACTGAAGCTTTCTTT	CASRRNTEAFF
TRBV27	.	TRBJ2-7	TRBD2	TGTGCCAGCAGCTACCGAGCGGGATCCTACGAGCAGTACTTC	CASSYRAGSYEQYF
TRBV5-1	.	TRBJ1-1	TRBD1	TGCGCCAGCAGCTCCACCGGGACAGGGGACACTGAAGCTTTCTTT	CASSSTGTGDTEAFF
TRBV7-2	once	TRBJ2-7	.	TGTGCCAGCCGAACCCAGGTGGGCTCCTACGAGCAGTACTTC	CASRTQVGSYEQYF
TRBV27	.	TRBJ2-2	.	TGTGCCAGCAGTCTACTAACCCGAAGTACCGGGGAGCTGTTTTTT	CASSLLTRSTGELFF
TRBV6-5	.	TRBJ2-7	.	TGTGCCAGCAGTTACTCGCGGTGGAGCTACGAGCAGTACTTC	CASSYSRWSYEQYF
TRBV6-4	.	TRBJ2-2	.	TGTGCCAGCAGTGACTCGATCCAAAAGACTACCGGGGAGCTGTTTTTT	CASSDSIQKTTGELFF
TRBV5-1	.	TRBJ1-1	.	TGCGCCAGCAGCGGGTTAGGGGCCTCTACAAACACTGAAGCTTTCTTT	CASSGLGASTNTEAFF
TRBV27	.	TRBJ2-3	TRBD2	TGTGCCAGCAGTTGGAAGGTAGCGGGAGTTGGGGATACGCAGTATTTT	CASSWKVAGVGDTQYF
TRBV6-5	.	TRBJ2-5	.	TGTGCCAGCAGTGCCAGTACCCGAGAGACCCAGTACTTC	CASSASTRETQYF
TRBV15	.	TRBJ1-3	.	TGTGCCACCAGCAGAGCGGCAGGGTTCTCTGGAAACACCATATATTTT	CATSRAAGFSGNTIYF
TRBV5-1	.	TRBJ1-2	TRBD1	TGCGCCAGCAGCTCAACTTACGGGACAGGGGGCTCTGGCTACACCTTC	CASSSTYGTGGSGYTF
TRBV27	.	TRBJ2-3	.	TGTGCCAGCAGTTTGTACGGGGTTAGCACAGATACGCAGTATTTT	CASSLYGVSTDTQYF
TRBV5-8	.	TRBJ2-2	.	TGTGCCAGCGAGACAGGCTCACTAGGGGAGCTGTTTTTT	CASETGSLGELFF
TRBV18	once	TRBJ2-7	.	TGTGCCAGCTCACCGTTCCCAACTAGCTACGAGCAGTACTTC	CASSPFPTSYEQYF
TRBV11-2	.	TRBJ1-6	.	TGTGCCAGCAGCCAACCCGGAGGTTCACCCCTCCACTTT	CASSQPGGSPLHF
TRBV5-4	.	TRBJ1-1	TRBD1	TGTGCCAGCAGCTTCCAGGGGGCAGTCGGCACTGAAGCTTTCTTT	CASSFQGAVGTEAFF
TRBV28	.	TRBJ2-4	TRBD1	TGTGCCAGCAGACTCAGACAGGGGATGATAGGGGACATTCAGTACTTC	CASRLRQGMIGDIQYF
TRBV15	.	TRBJ1-1	.	TGTGCCACCAGCAGACCAGACACTGAAGCTTTCTTT	CATSRPDTEAFF
TRBV10-3	.	TRBJ1-2	TRBD1	TGTGCCATCAGTGAACAGGGGGCTAACTATGGCTACACCTTC	CAISEQGANYGYTF
TRBV6-6	.	TRBJ2-3	TRBD1	TGTGCCAGCAGTTATAGGGACAGGGTGGATGTTACGCAGTATTTT	CASSYRDRVDVTQYF
TRBV28	.	TRBJ2-7	TRBD1	TGTGCCAGCAGAATCGACAGGGGCCTCCCCTACGAGCAGTACTTC	CASRIDRGLPYEQYF
TRBV6-5	.	TRBJ1-2	TRBD1	TGTGCCAGCAGTTTGGGACAGGGGGCTTCCCTCTATGGCTACACCTTC	CASSLGQGASLYGYTF
TRBV5-1	.	TRBJ1-2	.	TGCGCCAGCAGCTTGGCAGGGAGGGATGGCTACACCTTC	CASSLAGRDGYTF
TRBV4-3	.	TRBJ2-7	.	TGCGCCAGCAGCCAAGAAATATTAGGGGGCTACGAGCAGTACTTC	CASSQEILGGYEQYF
TRBV12-5	.	TRBJ2-2	.	TGTGCTAGTGGTTTGGCCATTCGAGGGACCGGGGAGCTGTTTTTT	CASGLAIRGTGELFF
TRBV11-2	.	TRBJ2-1	TRBD1	TGTGCCAGCAGCAATCCCGGGACAGGGGGATGGGAGCAGTTCTTC	CASSNPGTGGWEQFF
TRBV10-1	.	TRBJ2-1	.	TGCGCCAGCTTGATCACAGGCGGTGAGCAGTTCTTC	CASLITGGEQFF
TRBV4-1	.	TRBJ1-6	TRBD1	TGCGCCAGCAGCCATGAGACAGGGACGGGGGGGAATTCACCCCTCCACTTT	CASSHETGTGGNSPLHF
TRBV28	.	TRBJ1-6	.	TGTGCCAGCAGGACAGTGGACTATAATTCACCCCTCCACTTT	CASRTVDYNSPLHF
TRBV19	.	TRBJ1-2	TRBD1	TGTGCCAGTAGTCTGCCGGGACAGGGGGTTGGCTACACCTTC	CASSLPGQGVGYTF
TRBV5-4	.	TRBJ1-6	.	TGTGCCAGCAGCTTGCGGGCGGACAATAATTCACCCCTCCACTTT	CASSLRADNNSPLHF